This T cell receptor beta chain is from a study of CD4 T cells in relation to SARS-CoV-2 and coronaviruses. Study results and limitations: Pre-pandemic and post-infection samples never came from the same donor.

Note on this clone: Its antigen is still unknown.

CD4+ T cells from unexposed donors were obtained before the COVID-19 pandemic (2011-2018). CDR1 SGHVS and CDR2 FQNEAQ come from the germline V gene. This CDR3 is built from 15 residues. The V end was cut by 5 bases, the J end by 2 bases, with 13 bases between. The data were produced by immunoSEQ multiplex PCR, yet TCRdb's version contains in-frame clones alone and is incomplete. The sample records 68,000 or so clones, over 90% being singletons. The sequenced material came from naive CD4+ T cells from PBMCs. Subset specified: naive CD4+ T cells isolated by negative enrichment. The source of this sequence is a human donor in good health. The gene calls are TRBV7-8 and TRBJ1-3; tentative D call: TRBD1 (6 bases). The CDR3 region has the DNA TGTGCCAGCAGCCGAGGGGGATCGGCTGGAAACACCATATATTTT. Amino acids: CASSRGGSAGNTIYF.